Many counts were recorded for the clone carrying this T cell receptor beta chain. Its antigen remains unidentified. Sample-barcoded 5' priming and a J-beta primer mix drove a second PCR of 7 to 11 cycles. TCRdb re-called the 5' RACE reads with MiXCR, one entry per CDR3 protein. The table shows about 650,000 distinct CDR3 sequences, with 32% occurring only once. This entry is derived from a study of blood T cells in healthy people across ages. Those donating, healthy Caucasian individuals from Russia, were aged 6 to 90. General study findings and limits: Unknown CMV status may confound age-related changes in expanded clones.

Germline V CDR1 and CDR2: SEHNR, FQNEAQ (reference sequence). The CDR3 runs to 16 residues. V was clipped by 2 bases and J by 8 bases; unmatched bases: 8. Sequenced sample: blood. The chain couples TRBV7-9 to TRBJ1-4; 10 bases map to TRBD1. This clonotype was obtained from a woman older than 75 in good health. The CDR3 sequence: CASSLWEGQGKEKLFF. The CDR3 DNA reads as TGTGCCAGCAGCTTATGGGAGGGACAGGGGAAAGAAAAACTGTTTTTT.